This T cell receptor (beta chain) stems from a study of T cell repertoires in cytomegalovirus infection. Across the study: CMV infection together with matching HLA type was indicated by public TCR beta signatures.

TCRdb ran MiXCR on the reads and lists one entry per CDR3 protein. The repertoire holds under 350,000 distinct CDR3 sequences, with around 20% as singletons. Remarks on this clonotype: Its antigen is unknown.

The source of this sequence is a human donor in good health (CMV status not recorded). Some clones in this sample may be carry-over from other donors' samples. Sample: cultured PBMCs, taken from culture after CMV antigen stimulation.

The CDR3 nucleotides are TGTGCCAGCAGCCCTAGACAGGGCGGCACTGAAGCTTTCTTT. Protein product: CASSPRQGGTEAFF. The rearrangement links TRBV11-2 to TRBJ1-1, with 7 nucleotides matching TRBD1. Losses at the gene ends were 5 bases for V and 4 bases for J; bases not matched to a gene: 7. CDR3 size: 14 residues. CDR1 and CDR2 (germline): SGHAT, FQNNGV.